This TCR beta chain was identified during a study of T cells in Graves' hyperthyroidism and ophthalmopathy. The source material, RNA transcripts, was used to amplify TCR beta CDR3 regions. Initially, a first-round RT-PCR of the TCR CDR3 employed the HTBI primer set. TCRdb passed the multiplex PCR reads through MiXCR, listing each CDR3 protein once. The sample contains 300,000 to 450,000 distinct CDR3 sequences, less than 15% of which appear only once. This clonotype was counted ten times or more. Its target is unknown. Trimming at V came to 2 bases and at J to 4 bases, leaving 5 bases not matched to a gene. This CDR3 is built from 14 residues. CDR1 is DFQATT and CDR2 is SNEGSKA in the germline V gene (reference sequence). Patients aged 18 to 65 had newly diagnosed hyperthyroidism of under 2 months' duration. On the basis of clinical symptoms, serum thyroxine and TRAb, thyroid ultrasound and orbital computed tomography, diagnoses were made.

General study results and limits: Most thyroid-expanded clonotypes above 0.001 were also found in blood.

The sample consisted of blood. The TCR was taken from a woman aged 18-29 years with Graves' hyperthyroidism. This rearrangement joins TRBV20-1 to TRBJ1-5; 7 bases align to TRBD1. Here the CDR3 reads CSARKGALNQPQHF. CDR3 DNA: TGCAGTGCTAGAAAGGGGGCGCTTAATCAGCCCCAGCATTTT.